The TCR beta chain under discussion was sequenced for a study of T cells after yellow fever vaccination (dated by TCRdb to about 2019). About the study as a whole: The SMART-Seq v4 Ultra Low Input RNA kit was used to prepare libraries from fractions with low cell numbers. Two healthy male donors, one aged 18 to 30 and one aged 30 to 40 years, were included in the cohort. Bulk PBMC replicates and cell subsets were isolated from blood drawn at multiple timepoints before and after both primary and secondary immunization. To follow T-cell clones before and after both primary and booster YFV17D yellow fever vaccination, bulk TCR alpha and beta repertoires underwent longitudinal sequencing. Results the study describes overall, beyond this receptor: The study included only a couple of donors, which limits how far the findings can be generalized. After the booster, most clones that had expanded after primary vaccination were detected again (approximately 97% of CD4 and around 88% of CD8), suggesting broad maintenance of memory. Computational filtering was required because FACS-sorted repertoires could contain abundant contaminating clonotypes from the bulk population. The secondary T-cell response was found to be weaker but faster than the primary response, with a peak reached on day 5 rather than on day 15. A small fraction of clonotypes appeared in both the CD4 and CD8 compartments, likely as a result of convergent recombination.

Read against the paper, the sample's treatment or condition label means: live attenuated yellow fever vaccine strain. At each blood-draw timepoint, two biological replicates of bulk PBMCs were obtained. PBMCs were isolated from peripheral blood using a standard Ficoll-Paque protocol. TriZol was used to extract RNA from bulk PBMCs, from CD4 and CD8 fractions, and from dextramer-positive and dextramer-negative fractions. Many counts were recorded for this clonotype. Its antigen is unknown. No base-level quality is on record; no much larger clone is a single base apart. The CDR3 holds 13 amino acids from the cysteine to the phenylalanine. Solely the CDR3 DNA is kept, with 39 bases framed from the first base. The germline V gene (reference sequence) sets CDR1 to SEHNR and CDR2 to FQNEAQ. Trimming removed 3 bases from V and 2 bases from J, leaving 8 bases between the germline ends. TCRdb names Illumina NovaSeq 6000 as the instrument used. TCR cDNA was made using 5'RACE template switching, a step that added a universal primer site and unique molecular identifiers. Priming for cDNA synthesis came from both the TCR alpha and TCR beta constant segments. Libraries were amplified in two PCR steps, with sample barcodes and sequencing adapters added in the second step. Libraries were sequenced on Illumina HiSeq 2500 (2x100 bp) or NovaSeq (2x150 bp). Per the original workflow: MIGEC handled demultiplexing of reads and collapsing into UMI consensus sequences, while MiXCR performed V(D)J alignment. Vaccine-responding clonotypes were defined with edgeR using replicate PBMC samples, requiring FDR below 0.01 and a log2 fold change above 5 up to day 15. CD4 or CD8 identity was assigned to each bulk clonotype according to whether the clonotype was present at higher abundance in the sequenced CD4 repertoire or the sequenced CD8 repertoire. TCRdb ran its own pipeline on the public reads, namely fastp trimming at Q25 and MiXCR clone calling, and kept in-frame beta chains. Rows are unified per CDR3 protein, each entry keeping the most common DNA and genes. The V and J calls follow TCRdb's processing rather than the paper's. For this sample the table gives a few hundred thousand distinct CDR3 sequences, of which about 3.5% were detected only once. Of the sample, about a quarter is held by the ten largest clones.

This receptor was identified in a man younger than 30 who received the YFV17D yellow fever vaccine. This receptor chain uses TRBV7-9 and TRBJ2-7; too little of a D gene remains to name it. Sequences were derived from PBMCs, sampled on the day of the yellow fever booster vaccination. The sequenced DNA is TGTGCCAGCAGCTTTATATCGGCCTACGAGCAGTACTTC. It translates to CASSFISAYEQYF.